These 27 T cell receptor beta chains were sequenced from one sample in a study of blood T cell repertoires in COVID-19 (dated by TCRdb to 2018 to 2020). The library came from the immunoSEQ multiplex PCR assay. Entries here come from immuneACCESS through TCRdb and include only in-frame sequences with V and J called. Some clones fail to appear in such tables; in the studies checked, an unresolved V gene covers under half of the shortfall, and the cause of the remainder is unknown. The sample yields about 130,000 clones; approximately 86% were counted once. About 2.5% of the sample is held by the ten biggest clonotypes. The specimen was PBMCs or T cells enriched from blood (not recorded which). These receptors all come from a woman between 45 and 60 years old who had recovered from COVID-19.

The rearrangement links TRBV3-1 (or the pseudogene TRBV3-2) to TRBJ1-6; D gene uncertain. Germline CDR1 is LGHDT and CDR2 is YNNKEL (reference sequence). V lost 1 base and J 14 bases, leaving 6 bases between the germline ends. CDR3 length equals 11 residues. CDR3 in amino acids: CASSQGLALHF. The CDR3 region has the DNA TGTGCCAGCAGCCAAGGTCTTGCCCTCCACTTT.

The V call is TRBV27, the J call TRBJ2-7; maybe TRBD2 (7 bases). CDR3 length equals 16 residues. Trimming cost V 3 bases and J 5 bases, with 20 bases left between them. Germline CDR1 reads MNHEY; CDR2 reads SMNVEV (reference sequence). The CDR3 nucleotides read TGTGCCAGCAGTTTTCTAGGGGGGGCCAAGGCTAACGAGCAGTACTTC. This codes for CASSFLGGAKANEQYF.

The chain has TRBV19 and TRBJ1-6; D is ambiguous. CDR3 size: 12 residues. Germline V gene sequence: CDR1 LNHDA, CDR2 SQIVND (reference sequence). V lost 5 bases and J 5 bases, leaving 4 bases between the germline ends. CDR3 loop: CASSRNNSPLHF. The DNA for the CDR3 is TGTGCCAGTAGTCGTAATAATTCACCCCTCCACTTT.

This chain connects TRBV2 to TRBJ1-6, with D perhaps TRBD1 (6 bases). Trimming left V 8 bases short and J 10 bases short, with 12 bases between. Germline V lookup: CDR1 SNHLY, CDR2 FYNNEI. The CDR3 runs 12 residues. The chain's CDR3 is CASRGAWSPLHF. The DNA for the CDR3 is TGTGCCAGCCGGGGGGCTTGGTCACCCCTCCACTTT. The full variable domain, rest sourced from reference TRBV2 and TRBJ1-6, is EPEVTQTPSHQVTQMGQEVILRCVPISNHLYFYWYRQILGQKVEFLVSFYNNEISEKSEIFDDQFSVERPDGSNFTLKIRSTKLEDSAMYFCASRGAWSPLHFGNGTRLTVT.

The chain combines TRBV6-5 with TRBJ1-5, with a tentative D call TRBD1 (5 bases). The ends were cut back, 0 bases at V and 5 bases at J, with 8 bases in the middle. Germline CDR1 reads MNHEY; CDR2 reads SVGAGI. CDR3 length: 14 residues. The chain's CDR3 is CASSYSSGHQPQHF. As DNA, the CDR3 is TGTGCCAGCAGTTACTCCTCAGGGCATCAGCCCCAGCATTTT.

The chain couples TRBV18 to TRBJ1-3; 8 bases are a match to TRBD1. Germline assignment: CDR1 KGHSH and CDR2 LQKENI. The V gene end was trimmed by 0 bases and the J gene end by 5 bases; junction bases not matched to a gene: 6. This CDR3 has 16 residues. CDR3 in amino acids: CASSPPSRGPRNTIYF. The CDR3 region has the DNA TGTGCCAGCTCACCACCGTCCAGGGGGCCGCGAAACACCATATATTTT.

This clone has a count of ten or more. The chain employs TRBV7-2 and TRBJ2-7; 7 nucleotides line up with TRBD1. CDR3 size: 13 residues. V lost 5 bases and J lost 2; bases outside the gene matches: 3. From germline, CDR1 is SGHTA and CDR2 FQGNSA. The CDR3 protein is CASSEGQAYEQYF. The CDR3, as DNA: TGTGCCAGCAGCGAAGGACAGGCCTACGAGCAGTACTTC.

The gene calls are TRBV2 and TRBJ2-7; D gene unclear. The CDR3 is 11 amino acids. The V end lost 5 bases, the J end lost 6 bases, and 8 bases lay between the germline ends. The germline V gene has CDR1 SNHLY and CDR2 FYNNEI. CDR3 loop: CASSPRREQYF. CDR3 nucleotide sequence: TGTGCCAGCAGTCCCCGTCGCGAGCAGTACTTC.

The chain is built from TRBV5-1 and TRBJ2-3; 8 nucleotides align to TRBD1. Germline V gives CDR1 SGHRS, CDR2 YFSETQ. The CDR3 extends over 14 amino acids. With 4 bases clipped from V and 1 base from J, the junction kept 2 bases outside the gene matches. The CDR3 sequence is CASSPGQGTDTQYF. DNA of the CDR3: TGCGCCAGCAGCCCGGGACAGGGCACAGATACGCAGTATTTT.

CDR3 region: CASSQDPNSPYEQYF. For the CDR3, the DNA is TGCGCCAGCAGCCAAGATCCCAACAGCCCCTACGAGCAGTACTTC. V and J are TRBV4-1 and TRBJ2-7; D is unresolved. In germline, CDR1 is MGHRA, CDR2 YSYEKL. There are 15 residues in the CDR3. Trimming shortened V by 0 bases and J by 2 bases, and 11 bases separated the two germline ends.

This chain joins TRBV4-3 and TRBJ1-6; no clear D. The V gene lost 0 bases and the J gene lost 0 bases, with 9 bases spanning the gap. The CDR3 contains 17 residues. In germline, CDR1 is LGHNA, CDR2 YSLEER. The chain's CDR3 is CASSQDSGSSYNSPLHF. The CDR3 nucleotides read TGCGCCAGCAGCCAAGATTCGGGGAGCTCCTATAATTCACCCCTCCACTTT.

A note on this clone: A junction boundary mismatches the germline segment, possibly from a read error. The chain recombines TRBV12-3 or TRBV12-4 with TRBJ2-7, with D tentatively TRBD1 (6 bases). This CDR3 is built from 12 residues. CDR3 residues: CASSVVRGPFCF. The CDR3 DNA is TGTGCCAGCAGCGTCGTCAGGGGCCCCTTTTGCTTC.

CDR3 nucleotide sequence: TGTGCCAGCAGCACCGACAGGGTTTACACTGAAGCTTTCTTT. Amino acids: CASSTDRVYTEAFF. The chain couples TRBV7-9 to TRBJ1-1; 7 positions agree with TRBD1. J was trimmed by 3 bases and V by 5 bases; bases with no gene match: 6. The CDR3 is 14 residues long. CDR1 and CDR2 from the germline V gene are SEHNR and FQNEAQ (reference sequence).

The chain is built from TRBV7-9 and TRBJ2-1; tentative D call: TRBD2 (5 bases). CDR3 length: 13 residues. With 6 bases removed from V and 3 bases from J, the gap between germline ends came to 9 bases. Germline CDR1 is SEHNR and CDR2 is FQNEAQ (reference sequence). CDR3 region: CASRPTSYNEQFF. The DNA for the CDR3 is TGTGCCAGCAGACCAACTAGCTACAATGAGCAGTTCTTC. Full variable domain (missing parts from reference TRBV7-9 and TRBJ2-1): DTGVSQNPRHKITKRGQNVTFRCDPISEHNRLYWYRQTLGQGPEFLTYFQNEAQLEKSRLLSDRFSAERPKGSFSTLEIQRTEQGDSAMYLCASRPTSYNEQFFGPGTRLTVL.

This chain connects TRBV29-1 to TRBJ1-2; TRBD1 matches 7 bases. Germline values: CDR1 SQVTM, CDR2 ANQGSEA. Trimming cost V 6 bases and J 0 bases; bases outside gene matches: 1. The CDR3 has 12 amino acids. CDR3 protein: CSVGQTNYGYTF. CDR3 sequence (DNA): TGCAGCGTGGGACAGACTAACTATGGCTACACCTTC.

CDR3 in amino acids: CASSEPLPGTEAFF. DNA for the CDR3: TGTGCCAGCAGTGAGCCCCTACCCGGCACTGAAGCTTTCTTT. V gene TRBV2 combines with J gene TRBJ1-1; D is undetermined. The CDR3 spans 14 residues. In germline, CDR1 is SNHLY, CDR2 FYNNEI. V dropped 3 bases and J dropped 4 bases, with 12 bases sitting between them.

This chain connects TRBV3-1 (or the pseudogene TRBV3-2) to TRBJ1-2; possible D gene TRBD1, 5 bases. V was pared by 0 bases and J by 1 base, with 18 bases between. Germline values: CDR1 LGHDT, CDR2 YNNKEL (reference sequence). This CDR3 is built from 18 residues. Written as DNA, the CDR3 is TGTGCCAGCAGCCAAGATGGGGCGAGCTTCACTATTAACTATGGCTACACCTTC. It encodes CASSQDGASFTINYGYTF.

The table lists this clone with many counts. V gene TRBV6-1 combines with J gene TRBJ2-3; TRBD2 matches at 10 bases. Germline lookup yields CDR1 MNHNS and CDR2 SASEGT. The CDR3 loop spans 17 amino acids. Trimming cost V 1 base and J 2 bases; bases outside gene matches: 6. The DNA for the CDR3 is TGTGCCAGCAGTGAAGGGTTAGCGGGGGGCCCCACAGATACGCAGTATTTT. It yields the protein CASSEGLAGGPTDTQYF.

This chain uses TRBV5-8 with TRBJ1-1, with D possibly TRBD1 on 6 matching bases. The length of the CDR3 is 15 residues. V was clipped by 4 bases and J by 7 bases, with 20 bases between them. Germline lookup yields CDR1 SGHTS and CDR2 YDEGEE. In nucleotides, the CDR3 is TGTGCCAGCAGCGAAGAGGACAGAAGTATTGGTGAAGCTTTCTTT. This sequence encodes CASSEEDRSIGEAFF.

This sequence joins TRBV2 and TRBJ1-5, with TRBD1 matching over 7 bases. J lost 7 bases, V lost 6 bases, and 9 bases had no gene match. This CDR3 region has 14 residues. The germline V gene has CDR1 SNHLY and CDR2 FYNNEI. The DNA of the CDR3 is TGTGCCAGCAGGGTACAGGGGAGTGGCCAGCCCCAGCATTTT. Amino acids: CASRVQGSGQPQHF.

The chain carries TRBV7-2 and TRBJ2-1; 7 bases are shared with TRBD2. CDR1 and CDR2 (germline): SGHTA, FQGNSA. The CDR3 is 15 amino acids. The J segment lost 4 bases and the V segment lost 1 base, leaving 4 bases of the junction unmatched. CDR3: CASSLVAGVYNEQFF. The CDR3 coding sequence is TGTGCCAGCAGCTTAGTGGCGGGGGTTTACAATGAGCAGTTCTTC.

The gene calls are TRBV2 and TRBJ1-2, with a weak D call TRBD1 (5 bases). Germline CDR1 and CDR2: SNHLY and FYNNEI. Trimming removed 6 bases at V and 1 base at J, with 12 bases between. The CDR3 is 14 amino acids. The CDR3 is CASSARQSNYGYTF. For the CDR3, the DNA is TGTGCCAGCAGCGCTAGACAGAGTAACTATGGCTACACCTTC.

The J gene is TRBJ2-1, the V gene TRBV27; the match to TRBD2 covers 12 bases. There are 14 residues in the CDR3. Trimming took 5 bases from V and 7 from J; bases not matched to a gene: 3. CDR1 MNHEY and CDR2 SMNVEV come from the germline V gene (reference sequence). The CDR3 DNA reads as TGTGCCAGCAGTCGACTAGCGGGGGATAATGAGCAGTTCTTC. Its translation: CASSRLAGDNEQFF.

The rearrangement joins TRBV29-1 to TRBJ1-2, with D perhaps TRBD1 (5 bases). This CDR3 contains 15 residues. The germline gives CDR1 SQVTM, CDR2 ANQGSEA. V lost 1 base to trimming and J lost 4 bases, with 16 bases between them. The CDR3 sequence: CSVEVPRVASYGYTF. The CDR3 coding sequence is TGCAGCGTTGAAGTTCCCAGGGTCGCAAGCTATGGCTACACCTTC.

Only one count was recorded for this clone. The J gene is TRBJ1-1, the V gene TRBV30; D unclear. The CDR3 contains 14 residues. The ends were cut back, 4 bases at V and 0 bases at J, with 12 bases in the middle. From germline, CDR1 is GTSNPN and CDR2 SVGIG (reference sequence). The DNA of the CDR3 is TGTGCCTGGATTTCCCATCAATTGAACACTGAAGCTTTCTTT. This encodes CAWISHQLNTEAFF. The full variable domain, completed using reference TRBV30 and TRBJ1-1, is SQTIHQWPATLVQPVGSPLSLECTVEGTSNPNLYWYRQAAGRGLQLLFYSVGIGQISSEVPQNLSASRPQDRQFILSSKKLLLSDSGFYLCAWISHQLNTEAFFGQGTRLTVV.

V gene TRBV6-1 combines with J gene TRBJ1-2; D gene unclear. Germline V lookup: CDR1 MNHNS, CDR2 SASEGT. The CDR3 runs 14 residues. V was trimmed by 1 base and J by 3 bases, leaving 9 bases between them. The CDR3: CASSEGLADYGYTF. CDR3 coding DNA: TGTGCCAGCAGTGAAGGTTTGGCGGACTATGGCTACACCTTC.

The rearrangement joins TRBV11-3 to TRBJ2-1; TRBD2 agrees at 10 bases. CDR1 is SGHNT and CDR2 is YENEEA in the germline V gene. This CDR3 contains 17 residues. V lost 2 bases to trimming and J lost 6 bases; unmatched junction nucleotides: 10. CDR3 DNA sequence: TGTGCCAGCAGCTTATCCCGAGCGGGGGGGGCGATCAATGAGCAGTTCTTC. It encodes CASSLSRAGGAINEQFF.